This T cell receptor (beta chain) appears in the sequencing data of a study of Tregs in tolerant kidney transplant recipients. The assay was immunoSEQ multiplex PCR, and TCRdb's table has in-frame clones only and misses some. This table holds fewer than 40,000 clones. The receptor comes from a human donor who received a combined kidney and bone marrow transplant. This sample comprised CD8+ T cells from blood, obtained before the transplant.

Partial CDR3 DNA: TGTGCCAGCAGCTTTGGGGGGTCCTATGGC. This translates into CASSFGGSYG. From start to end, the CDR3 is CASSFGGSYGYTF. This chain uses TRBV7-9 with TRBJ1-2; possible D gene TRBD1, 5 bases. The read is 3 residues too short to cover the CDR3 end, so that end is filled in from the germline J gene. The CDR3 length is 13 residues. CDR1 is SEHNR, CDR2 FQNEAQ, per germline (reference sequence). V was pared by 3 bases and J by 4 bases, with 9 bases between.